This TCR beta chain derives from a study of cytomegalovirus exposure and HLA in healthy donors. Points from the study as a whole: Researchers counted around 150 TCR beta chains as cytomegalovirus-associated. An analysis that was carried out later associated 16,951 TCR beta sequences with HLA alleles at 0.05 false discovery rate.

In its sample, this clone was seen once. Its antigen is not identified. The study ran its PCR with 60 Vbeta and 13 Jbeta primers. TCRdb's table, derived via immunoSEQ multiplex PCR, lists solely in-frame clones and lacks some. The top ten clones hold approximately 5.6% of a sample with 85,000 to 100,000 clones, roughly 81% of them seen once. V was trimmed by 2 bases and J by 7 bases, leaving 13 bases between them. This CDR3 comprises 14 residues. Germline CDR1 reads SEHNR; CDR2 reads FQNEAQ (reference sequence). The receptor was derived from a woman aged 18-30 years in good health and CMV-seropositive. Sequencing input: PBMCs. The chain employs TRBV7-9 and TRBJ2-3, with D possibly matching TRBD2 (5 bases). The CDR3 loop reads CASSLTNLGNTQYF. CDR3 bases: TGTGCCAGCAGCTTAACTAACCTCGGGAATACGCAGTATTTT.